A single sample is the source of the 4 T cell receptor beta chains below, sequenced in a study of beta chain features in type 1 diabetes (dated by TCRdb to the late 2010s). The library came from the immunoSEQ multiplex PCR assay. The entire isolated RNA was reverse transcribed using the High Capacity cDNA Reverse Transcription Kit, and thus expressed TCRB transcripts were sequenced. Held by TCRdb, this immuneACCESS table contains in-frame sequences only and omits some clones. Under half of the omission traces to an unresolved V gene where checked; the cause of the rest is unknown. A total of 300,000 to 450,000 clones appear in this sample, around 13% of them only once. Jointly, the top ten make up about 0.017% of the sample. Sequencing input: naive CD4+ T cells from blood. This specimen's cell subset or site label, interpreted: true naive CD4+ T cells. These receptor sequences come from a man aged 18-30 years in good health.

CDR3 bases: TGCGCCAGCGGACAGGGGAGGACAGATACGCAGTATTTT. Encoded protein: CASGQGRTDTQYF. The chain has TRBV5-1 and TRBJ2-3, with 9 bases identical to TRBD1. V shed 7 bases, J shed 3 bases, and the junction held 3 bases outside the gene matches. The CDR3 covers 13 residues. Germline V gene sequence: CDR1 SGHRS, CDR2 YFSETQ.

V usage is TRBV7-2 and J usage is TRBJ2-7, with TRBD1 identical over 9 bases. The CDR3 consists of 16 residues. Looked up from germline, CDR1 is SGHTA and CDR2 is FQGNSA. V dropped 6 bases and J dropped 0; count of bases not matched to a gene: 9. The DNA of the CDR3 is TGTGCCAGCAGGCCCGGACAGGGGTGGGGCTCCTACGAGCAGTACTTC. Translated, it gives CASRPGQGWGSYEQYF.

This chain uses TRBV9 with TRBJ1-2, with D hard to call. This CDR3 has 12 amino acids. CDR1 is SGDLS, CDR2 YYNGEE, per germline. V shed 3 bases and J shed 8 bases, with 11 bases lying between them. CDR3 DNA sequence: TGTGCCAGCAGCGGGTCACTGTGGGGCTACACCTTC. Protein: CASSGSLWGYTF.

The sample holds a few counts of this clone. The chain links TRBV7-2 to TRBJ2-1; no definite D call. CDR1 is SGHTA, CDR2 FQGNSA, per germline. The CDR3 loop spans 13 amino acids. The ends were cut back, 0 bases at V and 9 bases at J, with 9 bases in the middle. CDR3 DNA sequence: TGTGCCAGCAGCTTAGCAGCCTCTTCTGAGCAGTTCTTC. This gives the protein CASSLAASSEQFF.